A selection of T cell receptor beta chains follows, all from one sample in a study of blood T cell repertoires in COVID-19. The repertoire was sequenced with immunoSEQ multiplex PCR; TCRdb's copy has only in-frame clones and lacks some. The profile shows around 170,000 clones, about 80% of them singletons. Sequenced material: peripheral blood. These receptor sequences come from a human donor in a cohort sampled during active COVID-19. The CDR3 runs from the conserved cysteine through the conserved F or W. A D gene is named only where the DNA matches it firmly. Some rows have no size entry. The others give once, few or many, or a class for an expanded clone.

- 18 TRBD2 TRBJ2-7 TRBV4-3 TGCGCCAGCAGCCGACGGGCGGGAGGGTCCGGGGTAGGGAACGAGCAGTACTTC CASSRRAGGSGVGNEQYF
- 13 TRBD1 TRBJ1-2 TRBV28 TGTGCCAGCAGCACAGGGGTCGGCTATGGCTACACCTTC CASSTGVGYGYTF
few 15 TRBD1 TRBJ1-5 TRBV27 TGTGCCAGCAGTTTAACGACAGGGTTGTATCAGCCCCAGCATTTT CASSLTTGLYQPQHF
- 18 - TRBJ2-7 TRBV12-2 TGTGCAAGTCGCTTAGCGGGGGGGACTAGCGGAGGTGGGTACGAGCAGTACTTC CASRLAGGTSGGGYEQYF
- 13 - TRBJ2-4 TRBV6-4 TGTGCCAGCAGTGAGGGGGCTGAGGACATTCAGTACTTC CASSEGAEDIQYF
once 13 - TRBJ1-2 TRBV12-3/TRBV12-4 TGTGCCAGCAGTTCGGGGGTAGGCGGTGGCTACACCTTC CASSSGVGGGYTF
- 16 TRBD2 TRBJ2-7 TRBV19 TGTGCCAGTAGTCGATTAGGACTAGCGAGCTCCTACGAGCAGTACTTC CASSRLGLASSYEQYF
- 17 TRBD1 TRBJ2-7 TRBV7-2 TGTGCCAGCAGCTTAGTAGGGACAGGGGGGTCGAGGAACGAGCAGTACTTC CASSLVGTGGSRNEQYF
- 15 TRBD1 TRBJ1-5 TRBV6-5 TGTGCCAGCAGTTACTCTCCGACAGGGAATCAGCCCCAGCATTTT CASSYSPTGNQPQHF
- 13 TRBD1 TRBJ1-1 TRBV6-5 TGTGCCAGCAGAGACAGGGCTAACACTGAAGCTTTCTTT CASRDRANTEAFF
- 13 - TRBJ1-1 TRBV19 TGTGCCAGTACCCAGGGGACGAACACTGAAGCTTTCTTT CASTQGTNTEAFF
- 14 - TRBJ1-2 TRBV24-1 TGTGCCACCAGTGACCCCGGGAGAATTTATGGCTACACCTTC CATSDPGRIYGYTF
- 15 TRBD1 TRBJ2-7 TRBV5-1 TGCGCCAGCAGCTCAGGGGACAGGGGGCGGTACGAGCAGTACTTC CASSSGDRGRYEQYF
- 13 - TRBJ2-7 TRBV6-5 TGTGCCAGCATTACGACAGAATCTATTAAACAGTACTTC CASITTESIKQYF
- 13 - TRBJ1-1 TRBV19 TGTGCCAGTAGTATAGCGGGGGATATTAGGACTTTCTTT CASSIAGDIRTFF
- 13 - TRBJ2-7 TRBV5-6 TGTGCCAGCAGCCCGACTAGTTTCTACGAGCAGTACTTC CASSPTSFYEQYF
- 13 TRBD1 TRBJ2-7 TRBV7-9 TGTGCCAGCAGACAGGGGGCGGGGTACGAGCAGTACTTC CASRQGAGYEQYF
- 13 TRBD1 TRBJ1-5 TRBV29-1 TGCAGCGTCGGACAGGGGAGCAATCAGCCCCAGCATTTT CSVGQGSNQPQHF
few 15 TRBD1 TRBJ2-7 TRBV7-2 TGTGCCAGCAGCCAGGGACAGGGAGGTATTTACGAGCAGTACTTC CASSQGQGGIYEQYF
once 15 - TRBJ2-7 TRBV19 TGTGCCAGTAGTATAGATATCGCGCGCTCCTACGAGCAGTACTTC CASSIDIARSYEQYF
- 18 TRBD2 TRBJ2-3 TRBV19 TGTGCCAGTAGTATAAATTTTTCTAGCGGGAGCCGCACAGATACGCAGTATTTT CASSINFSSGSRTDTQYF
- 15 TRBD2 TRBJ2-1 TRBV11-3 TGTGCCAGCAGCTCTCGGACTAGCGGGGGGAATGAGCAGTTCTTC CASSSRTSGGNEQFF
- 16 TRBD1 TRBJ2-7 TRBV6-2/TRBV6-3 TGTGCCAGCAGTTACTCCCCGGGACAGGGCCCCTACGAGCAGTACTTC CASSYSPGQGPYEQYF
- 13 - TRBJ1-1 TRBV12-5 TGTGCTAGTGGTTTAGGGGCAGGGACTGAAGCTTTCTTT CASGLGAGTEAFF
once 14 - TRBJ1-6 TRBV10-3 TGTGCCAACGAGGAGCATCATTGGAATTCACCCCTCCACTTT CANEEHHWNSPLHF
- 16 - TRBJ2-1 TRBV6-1 TGTGCCAGCAGTGCAAACAGGAATGTAGCCTACAATGAGCAGTTCTTC CASSANRNVAYNEQFF
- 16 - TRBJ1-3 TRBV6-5 TGTGCCAGCAGTTCCGGGGTGGTCCTCTCTGGAAACACCATATATTTT CASSSGVVLSGNTIYF
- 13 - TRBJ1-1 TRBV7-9 TGTGCCAGCACCCCGGGGGTGGGGACTGAAGCTTTCTTT CASTPGVGTEAFF
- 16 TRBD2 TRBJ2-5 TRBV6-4 TGTGCCAGCAGTGAAGGGCTAGCGGGAGGAGTGGAGACCCAGTACTTC CASSEGLAGGVETQYF
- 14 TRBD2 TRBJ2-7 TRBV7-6 TGTGCCAGCAGCTTGGGCGGGAGCCCCTACGAGCAGTACTTC CASSLGGSPYEQYF
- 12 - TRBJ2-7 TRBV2 TGTGCCAGCAGTGCACATTCCTACGAGCAGTACTTC CASSAHSYEQYF
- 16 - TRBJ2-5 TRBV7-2 TGTGCCAGCAGCTTAGAATGGGCAGGGGCCCAAGAGACCCAGTACTTC CASSLEWAGAQETQYF
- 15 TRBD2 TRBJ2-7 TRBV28 TGTGCCAGCAGTACTACTAGCGGTTTCTCCTACGAGCAGTACTTC CASSTTSGFSYEQYF
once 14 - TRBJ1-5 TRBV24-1 TGTGCCACCAGTGACCAAACAGGGAATCAGCCCCAGCATTTT CATSDQTGNQPQHF
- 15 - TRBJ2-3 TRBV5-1 TGCGCCAGCAGCTTGGAGGGGCAAGGAGCAGATACGCAGTATTTT CASSLEGQGADTQYF
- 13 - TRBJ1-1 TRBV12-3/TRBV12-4 TGTGCCAGCAGTTTCTCGGCCAGGGGAAAAGCTTTCTTT CASSFSARGKAFF
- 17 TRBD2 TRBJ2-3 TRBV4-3 TGCGCCAGCAGCCAGGGGGTAGCGGGAGGTTTCACAGATACGCAGTATTTT CASSQGVAGGFTDTQYF
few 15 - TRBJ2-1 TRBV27 TGTGCCAGCAGTTTAGTGACAGGTTATTACAATGAGCAGTTCTTC CASSLVTGYYNEQFF
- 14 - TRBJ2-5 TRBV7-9 TGTGCCAGCAGCTCAGACGGGTACCAAGAGACCCAGTACTTC CASSSDGYQETQYF
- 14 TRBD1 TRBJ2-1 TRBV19 TGTGCCAGTAGTAGCCAGGGGGATTTCAATGAGCAGTTCTTC CASSSQGDFNEQFF
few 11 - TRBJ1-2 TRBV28 TGTGCCAGCAGTACAGGGTATGGCTACACCTTC CASSTGYGYTF
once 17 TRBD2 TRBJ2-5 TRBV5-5 TGTGCCAGCAGCTTGGGGACTAGCGGGAGGGCTCGAGAGACCCAGTACTTC CASSLGTSGRARETQYF
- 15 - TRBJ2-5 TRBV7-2 TGTGCCAGCAGCTCCGGACCGGGGAACCAAGAGACCCAGTACTTC CASSSGPGNQETQYF
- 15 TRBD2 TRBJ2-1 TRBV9 TGTGCCAGCAGCACGGGACTAGCGGGAGTAAATGAGCAGTTCTTC CASSTGLAGVNEQFF
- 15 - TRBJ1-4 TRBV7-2 TGTGCCAGCAGCGGAAACAGGTCGCCTAATGAAAAACTGTTTTTT CASSGNRSPNEKLFF
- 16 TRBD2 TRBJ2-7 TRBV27 TGTGCCAGCAGTCCTACTAGCGGGAGAGGGGGGTACGAGCAGTACTTC CASSPTSGRGGYEQYF
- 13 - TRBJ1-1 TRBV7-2 TGTGCCAGCAGTCCTTACTTGAACACTGAAGCTTTCTTT CASSPYLNTEAFF
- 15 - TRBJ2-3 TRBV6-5 TGTGCCAGCAGTTACAGCAGGGGATCCACAGATACGCAGTATTTT CASSYSRGSTDTQYF
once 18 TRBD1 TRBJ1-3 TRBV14 TGTGCCAGCAGCCAGACTCGCGGGGGACAGGGGTTGCGAAACACCATATATTTT CASSQTRGGQGLRNTIYF
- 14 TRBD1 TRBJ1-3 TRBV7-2 TGTGCCAGCAGCTCGGACAGGGGTGGAAACACCATATATTTT CASSSDRGGNTIYF
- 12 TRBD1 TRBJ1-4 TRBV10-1 TGCGCCAGCAAGGGGGCCGATGAAAAACTGTTTTTT CASKGADEKLFF
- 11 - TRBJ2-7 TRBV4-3 TGCGCCAGCAGCCAAGCGGGGGAGCAGTACTTC CASSQAGEQYF
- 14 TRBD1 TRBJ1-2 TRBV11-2 TGTGCCAGCAGCTTAATCCGGGACAGCTATGGCTACACCTTC CASSLIRDSYGYTF
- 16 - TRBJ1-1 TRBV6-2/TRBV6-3 TGTGCCAGCAGTTACTCGCCCCAGGGATGGAGCACTGAAGCTTTCTTT CASSYSPQGWSTEAFF
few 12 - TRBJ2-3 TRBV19 TGTGCCAGTAGTAGGCTTACAGATACGCAGTATTTT CASSRLTDTQYF
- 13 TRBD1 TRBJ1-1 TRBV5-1 TGCGCCAGCAGCTCGGACAGGGTCACTGAAGCTTTCTTT CASSSDRVTEAFF